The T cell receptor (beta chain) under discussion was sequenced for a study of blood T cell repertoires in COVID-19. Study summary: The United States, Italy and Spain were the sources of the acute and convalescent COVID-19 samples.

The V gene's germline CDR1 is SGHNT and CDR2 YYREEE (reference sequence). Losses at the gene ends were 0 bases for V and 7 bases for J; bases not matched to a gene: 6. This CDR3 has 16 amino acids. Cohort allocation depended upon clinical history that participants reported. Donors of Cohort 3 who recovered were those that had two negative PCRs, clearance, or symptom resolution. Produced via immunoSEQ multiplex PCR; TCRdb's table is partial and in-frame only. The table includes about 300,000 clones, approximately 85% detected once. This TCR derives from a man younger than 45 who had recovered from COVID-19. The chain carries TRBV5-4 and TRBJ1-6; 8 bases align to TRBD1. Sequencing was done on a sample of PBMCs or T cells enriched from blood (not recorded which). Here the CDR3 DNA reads TGTGCCAGCAGCTTGGGGCAGGGGGCCAGAAATTCACCCCTCCACTTT. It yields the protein CASSLGQGARNSPLHF.